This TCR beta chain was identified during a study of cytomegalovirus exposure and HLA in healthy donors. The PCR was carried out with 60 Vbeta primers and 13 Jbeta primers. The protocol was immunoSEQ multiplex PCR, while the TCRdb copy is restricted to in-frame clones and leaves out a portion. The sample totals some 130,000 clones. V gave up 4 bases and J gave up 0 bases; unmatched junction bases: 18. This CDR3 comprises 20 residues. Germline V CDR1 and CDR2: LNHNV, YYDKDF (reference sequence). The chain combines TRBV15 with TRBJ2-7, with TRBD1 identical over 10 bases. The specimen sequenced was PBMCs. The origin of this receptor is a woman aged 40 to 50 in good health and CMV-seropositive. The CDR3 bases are TGTGCCACCAGCACAATTCTCCTAACGAGGGGACAGGGGTCCTCCTACGAGCAGTACTTC. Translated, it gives CATSTILLTRGQGSSYEQYF. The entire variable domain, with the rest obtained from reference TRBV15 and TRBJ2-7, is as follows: DAMVIQNPRYQVTQFGKPVTLSCSQTLNHNVMYWYQQKSSQAPKLLFHYYDKDFNNEADTPDNFQSRRPNTSFCFLDIRSPGLGDTAMYLCATSTILLTRGQGSSYEQYFGPGTRLTVT.